The clone carrying this T cell receptor (beta chain) was found many times. These data come from a study of T cells after yellow fever vaccination. Study as a whole: It was with CD3, CD45RA, CCR7 and CD95 that the EM, EMRA, CM and Tscm memory subsets were sorted.

TCRdb processed the 5' RACE reads anew with MiXCR; each CDR3 protein has one entry. The sample has roughly 32,000 distinct CDR3 sequences, less than 8% seen once. The study, taken as a whole, reports: Abundant contaminating clonotypes from the bulk population could appear in FACS-sorted repertoires.

The material sequenced was PBMCs, either bulk or a sorted T-cell subset (CD4+, CD8+, memory, or dextramer-sorted; not recorded which), taken on the day of the first yellow fever vaccination. This clonotype was obtained from a man between 18 and 29 years old who received the YFV17D yellow fever vaccine.

The CDR3 nucleotides are TGTGCCAGCAGCCTCTCACCGACAGGCCTGGGTGAAAAACTGTTTTTT. Protein: CASSLSPTGLGEKLFF. The chain uses TRBV7-9 and TRBJ1-4, with D maybe TRBD1 (6 bases). The CDR3 loop spans 16 amino acids. Trimming shortened V by 5 bases and J by 7 bases, and 20 bases separated the two germline ends. Germline V lookup: CDR1 SEHNR, CDR2 FQNEAQ (reference sequence).